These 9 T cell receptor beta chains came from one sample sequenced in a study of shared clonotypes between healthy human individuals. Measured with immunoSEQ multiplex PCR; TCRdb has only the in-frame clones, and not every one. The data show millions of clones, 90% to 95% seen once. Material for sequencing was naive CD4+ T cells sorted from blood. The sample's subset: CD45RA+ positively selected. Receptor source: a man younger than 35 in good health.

For the CDR3, the DNA is TGTGCCGGAAATACAGGGGCTAACACTGAAGCTTTCTTT. The encoded protein is CAGNTGANTEAFF. This chain links TRBV6-5 with TRBJ1-1; 7 bases map to TRBD1. This CDR3 comprises 13 residues. The germline V gene encodes CDR1 MNHEY and CDR2 SVGAGI. The V and J ends lost 11 bases and 2 bases, in that order; junction bases with no gene match: 8.

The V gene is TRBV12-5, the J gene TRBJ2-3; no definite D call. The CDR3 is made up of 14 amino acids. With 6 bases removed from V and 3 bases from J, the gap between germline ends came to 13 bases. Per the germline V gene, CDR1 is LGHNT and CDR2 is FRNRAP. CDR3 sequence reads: CASGSGAMTDTQYF. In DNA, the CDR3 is TGTGCTAGTGGGTCTGGAGCGATGACAGATACGCAGTATTTT.

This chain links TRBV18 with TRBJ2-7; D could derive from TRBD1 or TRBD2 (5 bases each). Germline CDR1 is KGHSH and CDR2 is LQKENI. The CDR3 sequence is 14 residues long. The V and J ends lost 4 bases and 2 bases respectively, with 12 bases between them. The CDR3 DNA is TGTGCCAGCTCACTTAACCGGGACCCCTACGAGCAGTACTTC. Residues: CASSLNRDPYEQYF. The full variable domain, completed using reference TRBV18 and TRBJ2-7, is NAGVMQNPRHLVRRRGQEARLRCSPMKGHSHVYWYRQLPEEGLKFMVYLQKENIIDESGMPKERFSAEFPKEGPSILRIQQVVRGDSAAYFCASSLNRDPYEQYFGPGTRLTVT.

The CDR3: CAISEWLAGGPGETQYF. CDR3 DNA sequence: TGTGCCATCAGTGAGTGGCTAGCGGGAGGGCCGGGAGAGACCCAGTACTTC. V gene TRBV10-3 combines with J gene TRBJ2-5; 12 bases fit TRBD2. The J segment lost 4 bases and the V segment lost 1 base, leaving 7 bases of the junction unmatched. Germline-derived CDR1 and CDR2 are ENHRY and SYGVKD. The CDR3 is made up of 17 amino acids.

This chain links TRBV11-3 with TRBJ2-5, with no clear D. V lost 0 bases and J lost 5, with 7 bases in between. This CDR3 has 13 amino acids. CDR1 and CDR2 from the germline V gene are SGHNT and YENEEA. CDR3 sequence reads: CASSLEVWETQYF. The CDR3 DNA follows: TGTGCCAGCAGCTTAGAGGTGTGGGAGACCCAGTACTTC.

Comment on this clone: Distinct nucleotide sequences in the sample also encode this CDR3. CDR3 nucleotides: TGCGCCAGCAGCTTGGAAGGGACCTCTGGAAACACCATATATTTT. Encoded protein: CASSLEGTSGNTIYF. This chain joins TRBV5-1 and TRBJ1-3, with D possibly being TRBD1 (5 bases). The V gene lost 0 bases and the J gene lost 0 bases, with 7 bases spanning the gap. The germline V gene has CDR1 SGHRS and CDR2 YFSETQ. CDR3 length: 15 residues.

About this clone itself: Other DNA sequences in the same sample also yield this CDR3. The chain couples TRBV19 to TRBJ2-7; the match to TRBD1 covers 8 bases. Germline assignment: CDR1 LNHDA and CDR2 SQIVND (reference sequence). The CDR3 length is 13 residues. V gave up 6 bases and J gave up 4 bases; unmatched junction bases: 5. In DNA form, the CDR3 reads TGTGCCAGTAGCACAGGACAGGGATACGAGCAGTACTTC. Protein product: CASSTGQGYEQYF.

CDR3 amino acids: CASRRTSAYNEQFF. The CDR3 DNA reads as TGTGCCAGCAGACGGACTAGCGCCTACAATGAGCAGTTCTTC. J is TRBJ2-1 and V is TRBV6-5; 9 bases agree with TRBD2. V lost 6 bases to trimming and J lost 2 bases; unmatched junction nucleotides: 2. In germline, CDR1 is MNHEY, CDR2 SVGAGI. This CDR3 is built from 14 residues.

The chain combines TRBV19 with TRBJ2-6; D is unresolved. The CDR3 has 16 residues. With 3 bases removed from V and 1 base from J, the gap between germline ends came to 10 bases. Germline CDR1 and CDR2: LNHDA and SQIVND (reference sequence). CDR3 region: CASSISTLSGANVLTF. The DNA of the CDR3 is TGTGCCAGTAGTATCTCCACTCTTTCTGGGGCCAACGTCCTGACTTTC.